Shown below are 8 T cell receptor beta chains from a single sample sequenced in a study of memory CD4+ T cells and cytomegalovirus serostatus. The sort gate was single viable CD3+CD4+CD8-CD45RO+ cells for memory CD4+ T cells. Repertoires were generated with immunoSEQ multiplex PCR, while TCRdb's copy carries only in-frame clones and drops some. The sample lists around 30,000 clones, around 76% occurring once. The source material was memory CD4+ T cells from blood. All receptors derive from an adult in good health and CMV-seronegative. Some clones in this sample may be carry-over from other donors' samples.

About this clone itself: Germline is not matched at one junction end, which may reflect a read error. This rearrangement joins TRBV14 to TRBJ2-7; D is undetermined. CDR3 length: 11 residues. The germline V gene encodes CDR1 SGHDN and CDR2 FVKESK. The CDR3 loop is CASSQEQEFIF. The CDR3 nucleotides read TGTGCCAGCAGCCAAGAGCAGGAGTTTATCTTC.

The chain employs TRBV2 and TRBJ1-4; TRBD1 is a possible D gene (5 bases). CDR3 size: 14 residues. The germline V gene has CDR1 SNHLY and CDR2 FYNNEI. V was cut by 8 bases and J by 3 bases, with 13 bases left in between. DNA of the CDR3: TGTGCCAGCGGCTACGTGGGACCTAATGAAAAACTGTTTTTT. Translated, it gives CASGYVGPNEKLFF.

The gene calls are TRBV6-1 and TRBJ1-2; D perhaps matches TRBD1 (5 bases). V was shortened by 4 bases and J by 0 bases, with 18 bases between the two germline ends. This CDR3 region has 17 residues. CDR1 is MNHNS and CDR2 is SASEGT in the germline V gene. CDR3 loop: CASSVGSLGVANYGYTF. CDR3 in DNA: TGTGCCAGCAGTGTCGGTAGCTTGGGGGTCGCTAACTATGGCTACACCTTC.

This chain links TRBV14 with TRBJ2-6, with D possibly TRBD2 on 5 matching bases. V lost 1 base to trimming and J lost 0 bases, with 13 bases between them. From germline, CDR1 is SGHDN and CDR2 FVKESK. This CDR3 region has 18 residues. This CDR3 is CASSQGFGLSSGANVLTF. In DNA, the CDR3 is TGTGCCAGCAGCCAAGGATTCGGACTGAGCTCTGGGGCCAACGTCCTGACTTTC.

The V call is TRBV5-3, the J call TRBJ2-1, with 9 positions matching TRBD1. TRBV5-3 falls under the ORF class, with uncertain function. This CDR3 comprises 15 residues. V was clipped by 10 bases and J by 7 bases; unmatched bases: 15. The CDR3 protein is CASRRGTGYWNEQFF. The CDR3 region has the DNA TGTGCCTCACGACGCGGGACAGGGTATTGGAATGAGCAGTTCTTC.

The genes are TRBV7-2 and TRBJ1-6, with D unclear. The CDR3 is 13 residues long. V lost 1 base to trimming and J lost 8 bases, with 6 bases between them. The germline CDR1 and CDR2 sequences are SGHTA and FQGNSA. The CDR3 sequence: CASSLGQYSPLHF. The CDR3 bases are TGTGCCAGCAGCTTAGGCCAATATTCACCCCTCCACTTT.

V gene TRBV15 combines with J gene TRBJ1-5; D is ambiguous. Germline V CDR1 and CDR2: LNHNV, YYDKDF (reference sequence). The V gene lost 0 bases and the J gene lost 5 bases, with 2 bases spanning the gap. The length of the CDR3 is 12 residues. The CDR3: CATSREDQPQHF. CDR3 coding DNA: TGTGCCACCAGCAGAGAAGATCAGCCCCAGCATTTT.

V and J are TRBV4-2 and TRBJ2-7; 11 bases fit TRBD1. Looked up from germline, CDR1 is LGHNA and CDR2 is YNFKEQ. CDR3 length: 14 amino acids. V lost 4 bases, J lost 6 bases, and 5 bases stayed unmatched. The DNA for the CDR3 is TGTGCCAGCAGCCGTGGACAGGGGGCGGCCGAGCAGTACTTC. It yields the protein CASSRGQGAAEQYF.